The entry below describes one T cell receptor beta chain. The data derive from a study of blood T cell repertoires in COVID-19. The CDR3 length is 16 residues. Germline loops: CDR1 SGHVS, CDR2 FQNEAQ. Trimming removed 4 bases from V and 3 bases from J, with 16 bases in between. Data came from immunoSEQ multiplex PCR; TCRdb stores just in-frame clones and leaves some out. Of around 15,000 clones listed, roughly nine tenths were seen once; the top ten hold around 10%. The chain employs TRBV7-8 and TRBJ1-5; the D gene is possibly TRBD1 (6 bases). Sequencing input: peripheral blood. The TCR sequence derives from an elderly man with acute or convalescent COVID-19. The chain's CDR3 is CASSYRELNFNQPQHF. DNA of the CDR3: TGTGCCAGCAGCTACAGGGAACTCAACTTCAATCAGCCCCAGCATTTT.